Following are 30 T cell receptor beta chains from one sample sequenced in a study of T cell responses to AZD1222 COVID-19 vaccine. Sequencing used immunoSEQ multiplex PCR; TCRdb keeps in-frame clones, though not all of them. The sample has 98,000 or so clones, roughly 89% seen once. The sequences come from peripheral blood, collected on day 0 of MenACWY control vaccination. Receptors were obtained from an adult in good health.

The V call is TRBV7-8, the J call TRBJ1-4; 9 nucleotides align to TRBD1. Trimming cost V 3 bases and J 8 bases; bases outside gene matches: 4. Germline CDR1 reads SGHVS; CDR2 reads FQNEAQ. The CDR3 totals 14 residues. The CDR3 reads CASSLGTGQEKLFF. The CDR3 coding sequence is TGTGCCAGCAGCTTGGGGACAGGGCAAGAAAAACTGTTTTTT.

The CDR3 sequence: CASSYSWDRGNTEAFF. The CDR3 bases are TGTGCCAGCAGTTACTCGTGGGACAGGGGCAACACTGAAGCTTTCTTT. The chain combines TRBV6-5 with TRBJ1-1; TRBD1 aligns across 10 bases. CDR1 and CDR2 (germline): MNHEY, SVGAGI. CDR3 size: 16 residues. The trim removed 0 bases at V and 2 bases at J, leaving 3 bases unmatched.

The CDR3 reads CASSLSREEGYEQYF. CDR3 DNA sequence: TGTGCCAGCAGCTTAAGTAGGGAGGAGGGCTACGAGCAGTACTTC. This chain connects TRBV5-5 to TRBJ2-7, with D possibly TRBD2 on 6 matching bases. Germline V CDR1 and CDR2: SGHKS, YYEKEE (reference sequence). The V gene lost 2 bases and the J gene lost 3 bases, with 15 bases spanning the gap. This CDR3 is built from 15 residues.

The chain couples TRBV5-8 to TRBJ2-2, with TRBD2 as a possible D gene (5 bases). This CDR3 spans 15 amino acids. Trimming removed 1 base from V and 4 bases from J, with 11 bases in between. Germline V gene sequence: CDR1 SGHTS, CDR2 YDEGEE. The CDR3 DNA sequence: TGTGCCAGCAGCTTGACTAGTCGGGGCACCGGGGAGCTGTTTTTT. Translating gives CASSLTSRGTGELFF.

This rearrangement joins TRBV2 to TRBJ1-5; D not certain. The CDR3 has 13 residues. Germline loops: CDR1 SNHLY, CDR2 FYNNEI. With 3 bases removed from V and 2 bases from J, the gap between germline ends came to 5 bases. The CDR3 loop is CASSDKGNQPQHF. The CDR3 nucleotides read TGTGCCAGCAGTGACAAAGGCAATCAGCCCCAGCATTTT.

The chain recombines TRBV2 with TRBJ1-1; D is ambiguous. There are 15 residues in the CDR3. CDR1 is SNHLY, CDR2 FYNNEI, per germline. The germline V and J ends were trimmed by 4 bases and 4 bases, with 16 bases remaining between them. The CDR3 sequence: CASSVRREGGTEAFF. The DNA of the CDR3 is TGTGCCAGCAGTGTCCGGAGGGAGGGAGGCACTGAAGCTTTCTTT. Supplemented by reference TRBV2 and TRBJ1-1, the full variable domain reads EPEVTQTPSHQVTQMGQEVILRCVPISNHLYFYWYRQILGQKVEFLVSFYNNEISEKSEIFDDQFSVERPDGSNFTLKIRSTKLEDSAMYFCASSVRREGGTEAFFGQGTRLTVV.

This clone showed up just once. This sequence joins TRBV11-3 and TRBJ2-5; 10 bases align to TRBD1. V lost 5 bases and J lost 4; bases outside the gene matches: 10. The CDR3 consists of 16 residues. CDR1 SGHNT and CDR2 YENEEA come from the germline V gene. CDR3 residues: CASSLRGQGRGETQYF. The CDR3 DNA sequence: TGTGCCAGCAGCCTTCGGGGACAGGGGAGAGGAGAGACCCAGTACTTC. The full variable domain, in which reference TRBV11-3 and TRBJ2-5 provide the parts outside the CDR3, is EAGVVQSPRYKIIEKKQPVAFWCNPISGHNTLYWYLQNLGQGPELLIRYENEEAVDDSQLPKDRFSAERLKGVDSTLKIQPAELGDSAVYLCASSLRGQGRGETQYFGPGTRLLVL.

V usage is TRBV24-1 and J usage is TRBJ1-5; 7 nucleotides align to TRBD1. The germline CDR1 and CDR2 sequences are KGHDR and SFDVKD. Trimming at V came to 10 bases and at J to 2 bases, leaving 7 bases not matched to a gene. CDR3 length equals 14 residues. The CDR3 coding sequence is TGTGCCACGAGTACAGGGGAGGGCAATCAGCCCCAGCATTTT. Its translation: CATSTGEGNQPQHF.

V usage is TRBV6-1 and J usage is TRBJ1-5; weak D call: TRBD1 (6 bases). The V end lost 3 bases, the J end lost 1 base, and 19 bases lay between the germline ends. The CDR3 loop spans 18 amino acids. The V gene's germline CDR1 is MNHNS and CDR2 SASEGT. The CDR3 is CASSDWGHGVISNQPQHF. The CDR3 DNA is TGTGCCAGCAGTGATTGGGGACACGGGGTAATAAGCAATCAGCCCCAGCATTTT.

This chain links TRBV5-6 with TRBJ1-3; tentatively, D is TRBD1 (6 bases). Germline CDR1 is SGHDT and CDR2 is YYEEEE. CDR3 length: 14 amino acids. V lost 9 bases and J lost 3, with 16 bases in between. The CDR3 reads CATRGQGFGNTIYF. The DNA of the CDR3 is TGTGCCACCCGGGGGCAGGGTTTTGGAAACACCATATATTTT.

The V gene is TRBV10-3, the J gene TRBJ2-6, with D perhaps TRBD1 (6 bases). The V end was cut by 4 bases, the J end by 4 bases, with 20 bases between. This CDR3 has 18 amino acids. CDR1 and CDR2 (germline): ENHRY, SYGVKD. CDR3 loop: CAISGRQVSLPGANVLTF. Written as DNA, the CDR3 is TGTGCCATCAGTGGGCGACAGGTTTCCTTACCAGGGGCCAACGTCCTGACTTTC.

This clone appeared a single time. This rearrangement joins TRBV30 to TRBJ1-6; 10 nucleotides match TRBD1. This CDR3 has 14 amino acids. In germline, CDR1 is GTSNPN, CDR2 SVGIG (reference sequence). The V and J ends lost 3 bases and 7 bases, in that order; junction bases with no gene match: 3. The CDR3 DNA reads as TGTGCCTGGAGGGGGACAGGGGACAATTCACCCCTCCACTTT. Translation gives CAWRGTGDNSPLHF.

The V and J genes are TRBV7-2 and TRBJ2-3; TRBD2 matches at 7 bases. Trimming at V came to 5 bases and at J to 1 base, leaving 3 bases not matched to a gene. The CDR3 length is 14 residues. The V gene's germline CDR1 is SGHTA and CDR2 FQGNSA. The CDR3 bases are TGTGCCAGCAGCGGGCTAGCGGGCACAGATACGCAGTATTTT. Its protein is CASSGLAGTDTQYF.

The CDR3 DNA reads as TGTGCCGTAAAGGGACGCACAGTATACGAGCAGTACTTC. Protein sequence: CAVKGRTVYEQYF. The genes are TRBV28 and TRBJ2-7; either TRBD1 or TRBD2 may supply D (5 bases each). Trimming pared 11 bases from V and 4 bases from J, leaving 18 bases between. Germline assignment: CDR1 MDHEN and CDR2 SYDVKM. The CDR3 runs to 13 residues.

The CDR3 DNA is TGTGCCAGCAGTGAAGACGGAGGGGGGCCTGGCTCCTACGAGCAGTACTTC. It translates to CASSEDGGGPGSYEQYF. V and J are TRBV6-1 and TRBJ2-7; D tentatively fits TRBD1 or TRBD2 (6 bases each). V was clipped by 1 base and J by 0 bases, with 16 bases between them. The V gene's germline CDR1 is MNHNS and CDR2 SASEGT. There are 17 residues in the CDR3.

This clone was seen once. This chain connects TRBV7-6 to TRBJ1-1, with 7 bases aligning to TRBD1. The CDR3 has 15 residues. The germline gives CDR1 SGHVS, CDR2 FNYEAQ. V trimming: 2 bases; J trimming: 3 bases; junction bases outside the gene matches: 6. CDR3 in DNA: TGTGCCAGCAGCTTAAGGTCAGGGGGAGACACTGAAGCTTTCTTT. This sequence encodes CASSLRSGGDTEAFF.

The CDR3 DNA reads TGTGCCAGCAGTTTAGACGCCGGGGAGCTGTTTTTT. Translation gives CASSLDAGELFF. The chain uses TRBV27 and TRBJ2-2; no firm D call. This CDR3 comprises 12 residues. Germline CDR1 MNHEY, CDR2 SMNVEV (reference sequence). Trimming removed 2 bases at V and 6 bases at J, with 4 bases between.

V usage is TRBV2 and J usage is TRBJ2-2, with D possibly being TRBD1 or TRBD2 (5 bases each). CDR1 is SNHLY, CDR2 FYNNEI, per germline. Between the trimmed V and J ends, which lost 11 bases and 5 bases, there was a span of 18 bases. The CDR3 sequence is 14 residues long. This CDR3 reads CALKDGEGTGELFF. The CDR3 DNA sequence: TGTGCCCTCAAGGACGGAGAGGGGACCGGGGAGCTGTTTTTT.

The chain joins TRBV7-9 to TRBJ1-3, with TRBD1 identical over 7 bases. The CDR3 covers 16 residues. Trimming took 5 bases from V and 3 from J; bases not matched to a gene: 10. Germline V gives CDR1 SEHNR, CDR2 FQNEAQ (reference sequence). Written as DNA, the CDR3 is TGTGCCAGCAGCGTACGGGACAGTCAAGGTGGAAACACCATATATTTT. It yields the protein CASSVRDSQGGNTIYF. The variable domain in full, completed from reference TRBV7-9 and TRBJ1-3, reads DTGVSQNPRHKITKRGQNVTFRCDPISEHNRLYWYRQTLGQGPEFLTYFQNEAQLEKSRLLSDRFSAERPKGSFSTLEIQRTEQGDSAMYLCASSVRDSQGGNTIYFGEGSWLTVV.

CDR3 coding DNA: TGTGCCAGCAGTGACAGGTGGACTAGTGGGCTGTTTTTT. Its translation is CASSDRWTSGLFF. The chain combines TRBV25-1 with TRBJ2-2; TRBD2 aligns across 7 bases. V gave up 3 bases and J gave up 13 bases; unmatched junction bases: 8. Germline CDR1 and CDR2: MGHDK and SYGVNS. The CDR3 covers 13 residues. Variable domain in full (rest from reference TRBV25-1 and TRBJ2-2): EADIYQTPRYLVIGTGKKITLECSQTMGHDKMYWYQQDPGMELHLIHYSYGVNSTEKGDLSSESTVSRIRTEHFPLTLESARPSHTSQYLCASSDRWTSGLFFGEGSRLTVL.

The V call is TRBV5-1, the J call TRBJ1-4; a weak D match, TRBD1 (6 bases). V was cut by 4 bases and J by 7 bases, with 17 bases left in between. The CDR3 is made up of 15 amino acids. Germline assignment: CDR1 SGHRS and CDR2 YFSETQ. The CDR3 DNA follows: TGCGCCAGCAGCGAAAACAGGGCATCGAGTGAAAAACTGTTTTTT. This encodes CASSENRASSEKLFF.

The CDR3 region is CAGRGGNNEQFF. In nucleotides, the CDR3 is TGTGCCGGACGCGGGGGAAACAATGAGCAGTTCTTC. The chain employs TRBV30 and TRBJ2-1; 7 bases align to TRBD2. CDR1 is GTSNPN and CDR2 is SVGIG in the germline V gene (reference sequence). The CDR3 contains 12 residues. V was pared by 8 bases and J by 5 bases, with 6 bases of the junction left unmatched.

This clone has just a few counts. The chain carries TRBV12-3 or TRBV12-4 and TRBJ2-7; D might be TRBD1 (5 bases). CDR3 length: 13 amino acids. Trimming pared 3 bases from V and 9 bases from J, leaving 15 bases between. This chain's CDR3 is CASSFTGQGGQYF. CDR3 DNA: TGTGCCAGCAGTTTTACCGGGCAGGGTGGGCAGTACTTC.

This clone has a single count. The V and J genes are TRBV7-3 and TRBJ1-3, with D possibly being TRBD1 (5 bases). The CDR3 has 14 residues. The germline V gene encodes CDR1 SGHTA and CDR2 FQGTGA. V was clipped by 5 bases and J by 4 bases, with 12 bases between them. The CDR3 loop is CASSRTGGGNTIYF. The CDR3 bases are TGTGCCAGCAGCCGGACGGGGGGAGGAAACACCATATATTTT.

The genes are TRBV18 and TRBJ1-5; 9 nucleotides match TRBD1. V lost 5 bases, J lost 7 bases, and 12 bases stayed unmatched. The CDR3 totals 16 residues. CDR1 KGHSH and CDR2 LQKENI come from the germline V gene. The CDR3 reads CASSTNTGGLRQPQHF. CDR3 in DNA: TGTGCCAGCTCAACAAATACAGGGGGCCTTCGACAGCCCCAGCATTTT.

The V and J genes are TRBV3-1 (or the pseudogene TRBV3-2) and TRBJ2-3; 9 bases map to TRBD1. There are 15 residues in the CDR3. The V segment lost 1 base and the J segment 5 bases; nucleotides outside the gene matches: 4. From germline, CDR1 is LGHDT and CDR2 YNNKEL (reference sequence). CDR3 amino acids: CASSQGQGVQDTQYF. CDR3 sequence (DNA): TGTGCCAGCAGCCAAGGACAGGGGGTCCAAGATACGCAGTATTTT.

J is TRBJ2-1 and V is TRBV2; the D is unclear. The V gene's germline CDR1 is SNHLY and CDR2 FYNNEI. CDR3 size: 12 residues. The ends were cut back, 6 bases at V and 8 bases at J, with 11 bases in the middle. Here the CDR3 reads CASSVGGDEQFF. The CDR3, as DNA: TGTGCCAGCAGCGTGGGTGGGGATGAGCAGTTCTTC.

The V call is TRBV28, the J call TRBJ2-3, with TRBD2 identical over 8 bases. Trimming cost V 5 bases and J 1 base; bases outside gene matches: 5. CDR1 is MDHEN, CDR2 SYDVKM, per germline. The CDR3 is 15 residues long. CDR3 sequence reads: CASSNSGEGTDTQYF. For the CDR3, the DNA is TGTGCCAGCAGTAATAGCGGGGAGGGCACAGATACGCAGTATTTT.

The V call is TRBV21-1, the J call TRBJ2-3; the table calls TRBD2, which could not be checked here. TRBV21-1 is recorded as a pseudogene. The CDR3 has 17 residues. CDR3 sequence reads: CASSKGQLAGGNDTQYF. The CDR3 nucleotides are TGTGCCAGCAGCAAAGGTCAACTAGCGGGGGGGAACGATACGCAGTATTTT.

J is TRBJ1-1 and V is TRBV6-5; no definite D call. The V and J ends lost 0 bases and 3 bases respectively, with 11 bases between them. The CDR3 is 15 amino acids. CDR1 MNHEY and CDR2 SVGAGI come from the germline V gene. As DNA, the CDR3 is TGTGCCAGCAGTTACTCGAGGTCCGCCGACACTGAAGCTTTCTTT. Amino acid sequence: CASSYSRSADTEAFF.